This T cell receptor beta chain was documented in a study of regulatory T cells in long-lasting Graves disease. Study in general: Patients newly diagnosed with Graves' had been on antithyroid drugs for under 3 months.

According to the study, TCR beta libraries were built with iRepertoire HTBI primers and CDR3-region Arm-PCR. TCRdb analysed the multiplex PCR reads with MiXCR anew, one entry per CDR3 protein. The sample lists 300,000 to 450,000 distinct CDR3 sequences, around a sixth occurring once. This clonotype appeared many times. The time point was: newly diagnosed GD, antithyroid drugs for less than 3 months. From PBMCs, RNA was extracted and then used to make the TCR library. Trimming pared 5 bases from V and 0 bases from J, leaving 11 bases between. The CDR3 totals 15 residues. Germline V gives CDR1 MDHEN, CDR2 SYDVKM.

The starting material was peripheral blood mononuclear cells (PBMCs), obtained at new diagnosis, from a patient treated with antithyroid drugs. The chain employs TRBV28 and TRBJ1-3; D perhaps matches TRBD1 (6 bases). The clonotype originates from a female donor with Graves disease. CDR3 sequence reads: CASSPGQRSGNTIYF. The CDR3 nucleotides read TGTGCCAGCAGTCCCGGACAGCGCTCTGGAAACACCATATATTTT.